Many counts were recorded for the clone carrying this TCR beta chain. Antigen unknown. The data stem from a study of T-cell memory formation after mild COVID-19. Study in general: Each donor largely had its own TCR clusters. Study-wide results and caveats: CD4/CD8 balance characterized clones contracting day 15 to 85, and CD4+ skew characterized later expanders. CD4+ contracting clones were found mainly in CM and EM, and CD8+ ones in EMRA.

MiXCR was run by TCRdb on the 5' RACE reads, yielding one entry per CDR3 protein. This table has 250,000 to 400,000 distinct CDR3 sequences, 13% to 15% appearing once. Trimming took 3 bases from V and 2 from J, leaving 8 bases between them. CDR1 and CDR2 (germline): MGHRA, YSYEKL. The CDR3 runs to 13 residues. The sample comprised PBMCs or a T cell subset sorted from them (not recorded which). The chain uses TRBV4-1 and TRBJ2-7; no clear D. This TCR derives from a young man who had mild COVID-19 (a few samples of this study predate the infection). Cell type and time point are not known. The CDR3 protein is CASSHAQTYEQYF. The CDR3 DNA reads as TGCGCCAGCAGCCATGCACAAACCTACGAGCAGTACTTC.